This T cell receptor beta chain comes out of a study of blood T cell repertoires in COVID-19. The wider study: Whether acute or convalescent, the COVID-19 samples came from the United States, Italy and Spain. Nucleic acid was either cDNA or gDNA, and it came from T cells, B-cell-depleted T cells, or PBMCs.

Those enrolled, adults aged 18 to 89 years, came from roughly 22 US areas. In the original analysis: Scientists estimated how many nucleated cells there were by amplifying reference gene primers. The protocol was immunoSEQ multiplex PCR, while the TCRdb copy is restricted to in-frame clones and leaves out a portion. V and J calls and clone size are as listed in that table; D and trimming were resolved from the DNA. Found here are under 150,000 clones, about 75% of them singletons; the top ten hold around 2.9%. Germline CDR1 and CDR2: KGHDR and SFDVKD. This CDR3 spans 13 amino acids. V gave up 9 bases and J gave up 4 bases; unmatched junction bases: 6.

V gene TRBV24-1 combines with J gene TRBJ1-2; 8 bases map to TRBD1. The sequenced material came from PBMCs or T cells enriched from blood (not recorded which). The TCR originated in a woman aged 45-59 years who had recovered from COVID-19. The CDR3 reads CATQGQAGYGYTF. The CDR3 bases are TGTGCCACCCAGGGACAGGCAGGCTATGGCTACACCTTC.